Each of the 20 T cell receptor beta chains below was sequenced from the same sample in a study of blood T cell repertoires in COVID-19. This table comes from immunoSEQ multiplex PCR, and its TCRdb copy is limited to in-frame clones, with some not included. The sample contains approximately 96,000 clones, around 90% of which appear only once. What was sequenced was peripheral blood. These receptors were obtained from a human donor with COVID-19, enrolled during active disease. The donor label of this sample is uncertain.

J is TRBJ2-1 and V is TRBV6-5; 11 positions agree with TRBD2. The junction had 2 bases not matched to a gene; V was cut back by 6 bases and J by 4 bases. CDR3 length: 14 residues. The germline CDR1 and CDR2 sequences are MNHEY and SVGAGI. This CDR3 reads CASRLAGDYNEQFF. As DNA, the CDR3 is TGTGCCAGCAGACTAGCGGGAGATTACAATGAGCAGTTCTTC.

Here the CDR3 reads CASRKRQGNNEQFF. CDR3 DNA sequence: TGTGCCAGCAGGAAGAGACAGGGAAACAATGAGCAGTTCTTC. The chain combines TRBV6-5 with TRBJ2-1; TRBD1 matches at 7 bases. Germline lookup yields CDR1 MNHEY and CDR2 SVGAGI. The CDR3 has 14 residues. Trimming at V came to 6 bases and at J to 5 bases, leaving 7 bases not matched to a gene.

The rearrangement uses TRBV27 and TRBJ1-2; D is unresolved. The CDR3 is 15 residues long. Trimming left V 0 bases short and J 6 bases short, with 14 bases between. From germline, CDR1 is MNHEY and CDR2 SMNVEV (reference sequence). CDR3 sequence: CASSLSFTGGDGYTF. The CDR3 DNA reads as TGTGCCAGCAGTTTATCGTTCACTGGCGGCGATGGCTACACCTTC.

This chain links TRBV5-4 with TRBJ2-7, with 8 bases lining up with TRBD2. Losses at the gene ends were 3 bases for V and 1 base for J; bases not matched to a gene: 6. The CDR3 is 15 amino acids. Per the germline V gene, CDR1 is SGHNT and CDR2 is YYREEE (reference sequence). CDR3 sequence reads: CASSSSGGASYEQYF. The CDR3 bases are TGTGCCAGCAGCTCCAGCGGGGGCGCGTCCTACGAGCAGTACTTC.

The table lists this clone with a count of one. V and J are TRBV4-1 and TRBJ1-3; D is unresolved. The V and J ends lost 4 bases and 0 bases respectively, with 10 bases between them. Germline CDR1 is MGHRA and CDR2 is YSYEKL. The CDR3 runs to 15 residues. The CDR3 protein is CASSLQSSSGNTIYF. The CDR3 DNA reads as TGCGCCAGCAGCCTACAGAGTTCCTCTGGAAACACCATATATTTT.

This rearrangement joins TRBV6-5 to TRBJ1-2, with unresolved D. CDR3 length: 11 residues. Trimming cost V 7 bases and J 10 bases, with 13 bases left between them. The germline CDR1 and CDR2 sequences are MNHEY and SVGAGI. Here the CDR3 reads CASKRELAYTF. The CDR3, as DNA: TGTGCCAGCAAGAGGGAGCTCGCCTACACCTTC.

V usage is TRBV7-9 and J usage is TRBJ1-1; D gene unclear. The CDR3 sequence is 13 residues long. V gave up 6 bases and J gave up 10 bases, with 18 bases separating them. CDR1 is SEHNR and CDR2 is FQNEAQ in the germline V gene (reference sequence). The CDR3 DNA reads TGTGCCAGCAGACCTGGGTCCGGGGAGCGAGCTTTCTTT. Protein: CASRPGSGERAFF. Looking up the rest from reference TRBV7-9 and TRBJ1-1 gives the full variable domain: DTGVSQNPRHKITKRGQNVTFRCDPISEHNRLYWYRQTLGQGPEFLTYFQNEAQLEKSRLLSDRFSAERPKGSFSTLEIQRTEQGDSAMYLCASRPGSGERAFFGQGTRLTVV.

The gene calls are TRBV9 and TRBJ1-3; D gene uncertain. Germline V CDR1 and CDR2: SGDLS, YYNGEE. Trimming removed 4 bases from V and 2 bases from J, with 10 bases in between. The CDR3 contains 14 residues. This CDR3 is CASSSDLPGNTIYF. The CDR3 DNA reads TGTGCCAGCAGCTCGGACTTACCTGGAAACACCATATATTTT.

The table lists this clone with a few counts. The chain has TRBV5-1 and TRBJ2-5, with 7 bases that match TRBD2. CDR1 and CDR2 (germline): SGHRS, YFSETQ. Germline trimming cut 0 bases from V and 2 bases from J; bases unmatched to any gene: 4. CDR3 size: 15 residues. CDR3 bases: TGCGCCAGCAGCTTGGGAACGGGGGGACAAGAGACCCAGTACTTC. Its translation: CASSLGTGGQETQYF. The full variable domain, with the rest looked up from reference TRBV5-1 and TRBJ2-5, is KAGVTQTPRYLIKTRGQQVTLSCSPISGHRSVSWYQQTPGQGLQFLFEYFSETQRNKGNFPGRFSGRQFSNSRSEMNVSTLELGDSALYLCASSLGTGGQETQYFGPGTRLLVL.

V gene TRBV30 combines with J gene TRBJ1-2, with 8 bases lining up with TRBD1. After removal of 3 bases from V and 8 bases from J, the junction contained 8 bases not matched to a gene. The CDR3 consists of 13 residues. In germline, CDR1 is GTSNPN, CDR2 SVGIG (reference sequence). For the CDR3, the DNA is TGTGCCTGGAGGGACAGGGATCTAAGCGGCTACACCTTC. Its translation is CAWRDRDLSGYTF.

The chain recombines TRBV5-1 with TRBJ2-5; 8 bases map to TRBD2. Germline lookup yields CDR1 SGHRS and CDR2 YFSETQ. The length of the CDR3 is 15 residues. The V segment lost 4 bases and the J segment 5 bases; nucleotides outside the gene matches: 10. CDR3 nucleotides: TGCGCCAGCAGCGCCGGACTAGCTTTGGGGGAGACCCAGTACTTC. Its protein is CASSAGLALGETQYF. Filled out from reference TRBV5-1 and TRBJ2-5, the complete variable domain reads KAGVTQTPRYLIKTRGQQVTLSCSPISGHRSVSWYQQTPGQGLQFLFEYFSETQRNKGNFPGRFSGRQFSNSRSEMNVSTLELGDSALYLCASSAGLALGETQYFGPGTRLLVL.

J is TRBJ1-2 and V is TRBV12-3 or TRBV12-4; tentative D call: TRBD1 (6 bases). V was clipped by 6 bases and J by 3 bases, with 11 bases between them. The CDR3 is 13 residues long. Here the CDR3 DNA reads TGTGCCAGCAGGCAGACAGGCGACTATGGCTACACCTTC. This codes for CASRQTGDYGYTF.

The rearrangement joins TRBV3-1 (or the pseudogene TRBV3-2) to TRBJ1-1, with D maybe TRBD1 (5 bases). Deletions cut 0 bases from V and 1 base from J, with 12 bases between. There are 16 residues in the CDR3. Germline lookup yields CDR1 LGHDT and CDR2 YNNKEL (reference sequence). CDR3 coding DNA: TGTGCCAGCAGCCAAGATATCGACAGCACGAACACTGAAGCTTTCTTT. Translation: CASSQDIDSTNTEAFF.

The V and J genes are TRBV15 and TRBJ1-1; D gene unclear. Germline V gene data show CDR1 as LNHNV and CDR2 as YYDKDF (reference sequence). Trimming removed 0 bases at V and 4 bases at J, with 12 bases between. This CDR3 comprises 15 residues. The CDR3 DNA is TGTGCCACCAGCAGAGATCTGGTAGGAGGCACTGAAGCTTTCTTT. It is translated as CATSRDLVGGTEAFF.

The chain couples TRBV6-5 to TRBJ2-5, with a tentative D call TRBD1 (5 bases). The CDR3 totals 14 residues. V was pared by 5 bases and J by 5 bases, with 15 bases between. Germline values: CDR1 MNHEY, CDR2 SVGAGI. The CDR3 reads CASSPLGQGETQYF. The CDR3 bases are TGTGCCAGCAGTCCTCTGGGTCAGGGTGAGACCCAGTACTTC.

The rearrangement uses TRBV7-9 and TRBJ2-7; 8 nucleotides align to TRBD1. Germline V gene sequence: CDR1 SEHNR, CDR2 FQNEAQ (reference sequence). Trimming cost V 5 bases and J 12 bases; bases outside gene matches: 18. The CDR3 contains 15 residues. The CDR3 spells CASSPPWGDRSPWYF. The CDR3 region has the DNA TGTGCCAGCAGCCCCCCTTGGGGGGACAGGTCCCCCTGGTACTTC. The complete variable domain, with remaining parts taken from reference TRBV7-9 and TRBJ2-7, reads DTGVSQNPRHKITKRGQNVTFRCDPISEHNRLYWYRQTLGQGPEFLTYFQNEAQLEKSRLLSDRFSAERPKGSFSTLEIQRTEQGDSAMYLCASSPPWGDRSPWYFGPGTRLTVT.

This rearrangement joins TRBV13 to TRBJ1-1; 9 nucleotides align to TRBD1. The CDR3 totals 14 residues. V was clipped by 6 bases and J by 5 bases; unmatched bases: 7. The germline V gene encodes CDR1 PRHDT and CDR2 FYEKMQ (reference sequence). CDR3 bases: TGTGCCAGCAGGGACAGGGGACAGGCTACTGAAGCTTTCTTT. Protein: CASRDRGQATEAFF.

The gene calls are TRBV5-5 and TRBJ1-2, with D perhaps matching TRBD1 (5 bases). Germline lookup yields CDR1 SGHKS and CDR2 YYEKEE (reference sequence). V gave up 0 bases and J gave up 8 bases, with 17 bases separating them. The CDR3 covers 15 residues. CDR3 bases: TGTGCCAGCAGCTTGGACCCCGCAGGGCCCCCCGGCTACACCTTC. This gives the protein CASSLDPAGPPGYTF. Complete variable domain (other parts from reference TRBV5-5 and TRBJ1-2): DAGVTQSPTHLIKTRGQQVTLRCSPISGHKSVSWYQQVLGQGPQFIFQYYEKEERGRGNFPDRFSARQFPNYSSELNVNALLLGDSALYLCASSLDPAGPPGYTFGSGTRLTVV.

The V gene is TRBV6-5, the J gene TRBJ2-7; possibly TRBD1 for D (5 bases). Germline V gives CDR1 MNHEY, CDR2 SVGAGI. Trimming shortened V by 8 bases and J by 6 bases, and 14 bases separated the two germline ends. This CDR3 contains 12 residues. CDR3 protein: CASLHPTVEQYF. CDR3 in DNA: TGTGCCAGCCTCCACCCGACAGTCGAGCAGTACTTC.

The CDR3 reads CASSQDPEGANGELFF. CDR3 bases: TGTGCCAGCAGCCAAGATCCGGAGGGGGCTAACGGGGAGCTGTTTTTT. This chain joins TRBV4-2 and TRBJ2-2, with D maybe TRBD1 (7 bases). Germline V gives CDR1 LGHNA, CDR2 YNFKEQ. The length of the CDR3 is 16 residues. V lost 0 bases and J 7 bases, leaving 15 bases between the germline ends.